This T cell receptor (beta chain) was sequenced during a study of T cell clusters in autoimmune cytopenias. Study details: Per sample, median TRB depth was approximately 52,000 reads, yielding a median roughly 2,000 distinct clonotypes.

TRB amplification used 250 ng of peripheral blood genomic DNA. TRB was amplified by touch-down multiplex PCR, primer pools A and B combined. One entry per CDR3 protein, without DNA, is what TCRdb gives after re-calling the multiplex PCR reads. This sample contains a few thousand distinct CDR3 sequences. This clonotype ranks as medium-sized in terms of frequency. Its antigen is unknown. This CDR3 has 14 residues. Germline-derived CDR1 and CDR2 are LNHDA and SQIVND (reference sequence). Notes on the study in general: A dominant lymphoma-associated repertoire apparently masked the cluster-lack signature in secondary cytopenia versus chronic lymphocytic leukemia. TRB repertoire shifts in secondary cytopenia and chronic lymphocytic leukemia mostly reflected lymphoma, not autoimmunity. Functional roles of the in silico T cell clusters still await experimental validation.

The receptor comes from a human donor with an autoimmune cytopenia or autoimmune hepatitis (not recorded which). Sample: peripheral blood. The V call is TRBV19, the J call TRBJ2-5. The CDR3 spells CASSIGVSQETQYF.